These 25 T cell receptor beta chains were sequenced from one sample in a study of siplizumab effects on memory and regulatory T cells. Mixed lymphocyte reaction cells were cocultured at 37°C for more than five days. The assay was immunoSEQ multiplex PCR, and TCRdb's table has in-frame clones only and misses some. Among approximately 9,600 clones, approximately 40% were seen once, and the ten largest hold around 11%. What these receptors recognize is not known. The sample consisted of CFSE-low (dividing) CD8+ T cells sorted from an allogeneic mixed lymphocyte reaction. Receptors originate from a human donor in good health; the cells came from an allogeneic mixed lymphocyte reaction.

By share, this clone ranks as medium-sized. The rearrangement links TRBV28 to TRBJ2-7, with 8 bases aligning to TRBD1. Germline loops: CDR1 MDHEN, CDR2 SYDVKM. Trimming at V came to 6 bases and at J to 2 bases, leaving 6 bases not matched to a gene. The length of the CDR3 is 14 residues. The CDR3 sequence: CASSPGTGPYEQYF. The CDR3, as DNA: TGTGCCAGCAGCCCCGGGACAGGTCCCTACGAGCAGTACTTC. The full variable domain, rest sourced from reference TRBV28 and TRBJ2-7, is DVKVTQSSRYLVKRTGEKVFLECVQDMDHENMFWYRQDPGLGLRLIYFSYDVKMKEKGDIPEGYSVSREKKERFSLILESASTNQTSMYLCASSPGTGPYEQYFGPGTRLTVT.

In this sample, this clone is medium-sized. The rearrangement links TRBV28 to TRBJ2-7, with 7 bases fitting TRBD2. J gave up 3 bases and V 3 bases, and 5 bases lay outside the gene matches. This CDR3 has 14 amino acids. Germline lookup yields CDR1 MDHEN and CDR2 SYDVKM. The CDR3 bases are TGTGCCAGCAGTTTTGGTCTAGCGGACTACGAGCAGTACTTC. Translated: CASSFGLADYEQYF.

This clone is categorized as medium-sized. This chain joins TRBV6-5 and TRBJ2-7; D gene uncertain. Trimming left V 2 bases short and J 3 bases short, with 8 bases between. CDR1 and CDR2 (germline): MNHEY, SVGAGI. The CDR3 is made up of 13 amino acids. The CDR3 region has the DNA TGTGCCAGCAGTTACGGCGCAAGCTACGAGCAGTACTTC. Residues: CASSYGASYEQYF.

The genes are TRBV4-3 and TRBJ2-2; D might be TRBD1 or TRBD2, each matching 6 bases. V was pared by 1 base and J by 7 bases, with 16 bases between. There are 16 residues in the CDR3. Germline V lookup: CDR1 LGHNA, CDR2 YSLEER. The CDR3: CASSQVPGGQGGELFF. The DNA for the CDR3 is TGCGCCAGCAGCCAAGTACCTGGGGGGCAGGGCGGGGAGCTGTTTTTT.

The gene calls are TRBV28 and TRBJ2-3; 8 bases are shared with TRBD2. V dropped 5 bases and J dropped 2; count of bases not matched to a gene: 6. The CDR3 runs to 15 residues. Germline V gene data show CDR1 as MDHEN and CDR2 as SYDVKM. The CDR3 loop is CASSATSVTTDTQYF. Written as DNA, the CDR3 is TGTGCCAGCAGTGCGACTAGCGTAACCACAGATACGCAGTATTTT.

A word on this clone: The junction and the germline gene differ at one end; a read error may be behind it. Within the sample, other DNA sequences also encode this same CDR3. The chain is built from TRBV7-2 and TRBJ1-1; 8 nucleotides align to TRBD1. This CDR3 comprises 16 residues. Germline values: CDR1 SGHTA, CDR2 FQGNSA. The CDR3 coding sequence is TGCGCCAGCAGCCAAGATCGGCAGGGGGCTTGGACTGAAGCTTTCTTT. Residues: CASSQDRQGAWTEAFF.

This clone has just a few counts. The chain employs TRBV10-2 and TRBJ2-1, with 8 bases aligning to TRBD2. The CDR3 contains 17 residues. The germline gives CDR1 WSHSY, CDR2 SAAADI. The junction had 15 bases not matched to a gene; V was cut back by 4 bases and J by 7 bases. The CDR3 protein is CASSAPESGSGVNEQFF. The CDR3, as DNA: TGCGCCAGCAGTGCCCCCGAGTCGGGTAGCGGGGTAAATGAGCAGTTCTTC.

The CDR3: CASSLFGEATSRGVQYF. The CDR3 DNA is TGTGCCAGCAGTTTATTCGGGGAGGCTACGTCACGGGGAGTGCAGTACTTC. The J gene is TRBJ2-7, the V gene TRBV28; D may be TRBD2 (6 bases). CDR3 length equals 17 residues. Germline CDR1 is MDHEN and CDR2 is SYDVKM. Trimming took 1 base from V and 9 from J, leaving 25 bases between them. Together with reference TRBV28 and TRBJ2-7, the CDR3 gives the full variable domain: DVKVTQSSRYLVKRTGEKVFLECVQDMDHENMFWYRQDPGLGLRLIYFSYDVKMKEKGDIPEGYSVSREKKERFSLILESASTNQTSMYLCASSLFGEATSRGVQYFGPGTRLTVT.

This clone was observed a few times. The CDR3 coding sequence is TGTGCCAGCAGTGAAGACCTACTAGTTGGGGAGACCCAGTACTTC. Protein sequence: CASSEDLLVGETQYF. The V gene is TRBV2, the J gene TRBJ2-5, with a tentative D call TRBD2 (5 bases). Germline-derived CDR1 and CDR2 are SNHLY and FYNNEI. V gave up 1 base and J gave up 5 bases, with 14 bases separating them. CDR3 size: 15 residues. The whole variable domain, remainder taken from reference TRBV2 and TRBJ2-5, is EPEVTQTPSHQVTQMGQEVILRCVPISNHLYFYWYRQILGQKVEFLVSFYNNEISEKSEIFDDQFSVERPDGSNFTLKIRSTKLEDSAMYFCASSEDLLVGETQYFGPGTRLLVL.

A few counts support this clone. The chain has TRBV6-5 and TRBJ2-2; perhaps D is TRBD1 or TRBD2 (5 bases each). Germline V gene sequence: CDR1 MNHEY, CDR2 SVGAGI. The germline V and J ends were trimmed by 3 bases and 1 base, with 6 bases remaining between them. This CDR3 has 14 amino acids. CDR3 sequence reads: CASSYGGNTGELFF. In nucleotides, the CDR3 is TGTGCCAGCAGTTATGGGGGGAACACCGGGGAGCTGTTTTTT.

This rearrangement joins TRBV6-6 to TRBJ2-3; D is possibly TRBD2 (6 bases). V was trimmed by 6 bases and J by 6 bases, leaving 19 bases between them. Germline V gene sequence: CDR1 MNHNY, CDR2 SVGAGI (reference sequence). This CDR3 is built from 15 residues. CDR3 loop: CASSASGLLMDTQYF. CDR3 coding DNA: TGTGCCAGCAGCGCTTCGGGACTCCTTATGGATACGCAGTATTTT.

The chain combines TRBV11-3 with TRBJ2-7; D gene uncertain. The V end lost 1 base, the J end lost 5 bases, and 9 bases lay between the germline ends. This CDR3 region has 13 residues. The germline V gene encodes CDR1 SGHNT and CDR2 YENEEA. The CDR3 bases are TGTGCCAGCAGCTTAGCTGTTTTGAACGAGCAGTACTTC. It encodes CASSLAVLNEQYF.

The chain employs TRBV11-3 and TRBJ2-7; D call uncertain. Trimming took off 3 bases at V and 3 bases at J, with 9 bases between the two ends. The V gene's germline CDR1 is SGHNT and CDR2 YENEEA. This CDR3 is 13 amino acids long. CDR3: CASSFMGSYEQYF. The CDR3 nucleotides read TGTGCCAGCAGCTTTATGGGCAGCTACGAGCAGTACTTC.

The CDR3 sequence: CSALTDDYGYTF. Here the CDR3 DNA reads TGCAGCGCCTTAACTGACGACTATGGCTACACCTTC. The V and J genes are TRBV29-1 and TRBJ1-2; D gene unclear. The V gene's germline CDR1 is SQVTM and CDR2 ANQGSEA. This CDR3 has 12 residues. The V gene lost 7 bases and the J gene lost 3 bases, with 12 bases spanning the gap.

Written as DNA, the CDR3 is TGTGCCATCAGTGAGCCGTGGACAGGGGGTTGGACCGGGGAGCTGTTTTTT. This gives the protein CAISEPWTGGWTGELFF. The V gene is TRBV10-3, the J gene TRBJ2-2, with 10 nucleotides matching TRBD1. Germline CDR1 and CDR2: ENHRY and SYGVKD. Trimming cost V 2 bases and J 5 bases; bases outside gene matches: 8. The CDR3 is made up of 17 amino acids.

This clone turned up a few times. V usage is TRBV9 and J usage is TRBJ2-7; the D gene could be TRBD1 or TRBD2 (5 bases each). The CDR3 has 14 amino acids. V lost 0 bases and J 3 bases, leaving 10 bases between the germline ends. CDR1 is SGDLS, CDR2 YYNGEE, per germline. CDR3 amino acids: CASSVGGPNYEQYF. As DNA, the CDR3 is TGTGCCAGCAGCGTAGGGGGACCCAACTACGAGCAGTACTTC. The full variable domain, rest sourced from reference TRBV9 and TRBJ2-7, is DSGVTQTPKHLITATGQRVTLRCSPRSGDLSVYWYQQSLDQGLQFLIQYYNGEERAKGNILERFSAQQFPDLHSELNLSSLELGDSALYFCASSVGGPNYEQYFGPGTRLTVT.

By frequency in the sample, this clone is medium-sized. V gene TRBV5-1 combines with J gene TRBJ2-7; D call uncertain. Germline CDR1 reads SGHRS; CDR2 reads YFSETQ. There are 15 residues in the CDR3. V gave up 3 bases and J gave up 2 bases, with 15 bases separating them. The CDR3 DNA reads as TGCGCCAGCAGCTCCCGCCGGGTCTTAACCTACGAGCAGTACTTC. This codes for CASSSRRVLTYEQYF.

CDR3 DNA sequence: TGTGCCTGGAGTGTTGAGCGAACTGGAAACACCATATATTTT. This codes for CAWSVERTGNTIYF. The V and J genes are TRBV30 and TRBJ1-3; no clear D gene. CDR1 is GTSNPN and CDR2 is SVGIG in the germline V gene (reference sequence). The CDR3 consists of 14 residues. The ends were cut back, 0 bases at V and 2 bases at J, with 8 bases in the middle.

The V and J genes are TRBV5-6 and TRBJ2-1, with 10 positions matching TRBD1. With V trimmed by 4 bases and J by 6 bases, 7 bases remained unmatched. CDR1 and CDR2 from the germline V gene are SGHDT and YYEEEE. This CDR3 has 15 amino acids. The CDR3: CASSLWTGGFNEQFF. The CDR3 DNA sequence: TGTGCCAGCAGCCTGTGGACAGGGGGGTTCAATGAGCAGTTCTTC.

There are a few counts of this clone. The chain links TRBV4-3 to TRBJ2-3; D gene uncertain. From germline, CDR1 is LGHNA and CDR2 YSLEER. V shed 0 bases and J shed 1 base, with 11 bases lying between them. The length of the CDR3 is 16 residues. The CDR3 bases are TGCGCCAGCAGCCAAGATCAAGGGTGGGGCACAGATACGCAGTATTTT. Its protein product is CASSQDQGWGTDTQYF.

This clone was counted between two and nine times. V usage is TRBV15 and J usage is TRBJ2-1; perhaps TRBD2 as D (5 bases). Trimming took 0 bases from V and 6 from J, leaving 12 bases between them. Germline assignment: CDR1 LNHNV and CDR2 YYDKDF (reference sequence). This CDR3 region has 15 residues. The CDR3 DNA sequence: TGTGCCACCAGCAGAGATCGAGGGCTCTTCAATGAGCAGTTCTTC. It translates to CATSRDRGLFNEQFF.

By share of the sample, this clone is medium-sized. V and J are TRBV14 and TRBJ1-2; no firm D call. From germline, CDR1 is SGHDN and CDR2 FVKESK. The CDR3 has 13 amino acids. V lost 1 base to trimming and J lost 4 bases, with 7 bases between them. CDR3 DNA: TGTGCCAGCAGCCAAGTTTCCAGCTATGGCTACACCTTC. This encodes CASSQVSSYGYTF.

Details on this clone: One end of the junction does not line up with germline, which may come from a read error. V is TRBV2 and J is TRBJ1-1; D gene uncertain. The CDR3 has 13 residues. The germline CDR1 and CDR2 sequences are SNHLY and FYNNEI. The CDR3 coding sequence is TGTGCCAGCAGTGCCTCGGAACGTACTGGAGCTTTCTTT. Its translation is CASSASERTGAFF.

This chain connects TRBV5-4 to TRBJ2-7; a weak D match, TRBD1 (5 bases). V was cut by 4 bases and J by 3 bases, with 17 bases left in between. The CDR3 covers 15 residues. The germline gives CDR1 SGHNT, CDR2 YYREEE (reference sequence). The chain's CDR3 is CASSQGYSELYEQYF. In DNA, the CDR3 is TGTGCCAGCAGCCAGGGTTACTCAGAACTCTACGAGCAGTACTTC.

By frequency in the sample, this clone is medium-sized. This sequence joins TRBV29-1 and TRBJ2-5, with TRBD2 identical over 7 bases. The germline V gene has CDR1 SQVTM and CDR2 ANQGSEA. The ends lost 3 bases at V and 5 bases at J; junction bases unmatched: 15. The CDR3 extends over 16 amino acids. The DNA of the CDR3 is TGCAGCGTTGATCTACCGGGACTAAACTTACGTGAGACCCAGTACTTC. It specifies CSVDLPGLNLRETQYF. The complete variable domain, with remaining parts taken from reference TRBV29-1 and TRBJ2-5, reads SAVISQKPSRDICQRGTSLTIQCQVDSQVTMMFWYRQQPGQSLTLIATANQGSEATYESGFVIDKFPISRPNLTFSTLTVSNMSPEDSSIYLCSVDLPGLNLRETQYFGPGTRLLVL.